This is a list of T cell receptor beta chains from one sample in a study of identical twins. Each CDR3 protein is one row after TCRdb ran MiXCR on the 5' RACE reads. The sample consists of 1.5 million to 2 million distinct CDR3 sequences, under 35% of them appearing once. Sequenced: cord blood. These receptor sequences come from a newborn girl in good health. The CDR3 runs from the conserved cysteine through the conserved F or W. The D gene is left open where the match is weak. Part of the rows lack a size; the others show once, few, many or a class for expanded clones.

d_call: TRBD1; clone_size: few; j_call: TRBJ1-2; v_call: TRBV2; cdr3_aa: CASRKTGDYGYTF; cdr3_nt: TGTGCCAGCAGGAAAACAGGGGACTATGGCTACACCTTC
d_call: TRBD2; clone_size: .; j_call: TRBJ2-3; v_call: TRBV7-9; cdr3_aa: CASRFGLAGTDTQYF; cdr3_nt: TGTGCCAGCAGATTCGGACTAGCGGGGACAGATACGCAGTATTTT
d_call: TRBD1; clone_size: once; j_call: TRBJ1-1; v_call: TRBV5-1; cdr3_aa: CASSLWGQSQINTEAFF; cdr3_nt: TGCGCCAGCAGCTTGTGGGGACAGAGCCAAATTAACACTGAAGCTTTCTTT
d_call: TRBD2; clone_size: .; j_call: TRBJ2-7; v_call: TRBV20-1; cdr3_aa: CSAITSGRSTDEQYF; cdr3_nt: TGCAGTGCTATTACTAGCGGGAGGAGCACGGACGAGCAGTACTTC
d_call: .; clone_size: .; j_call: TRBJ1-1; v_call: TRBV21-1; cdr3_aa: CASSKARQALNTEAFF; cdr3_nt: TGTGCCAGCAGCAAAGCCAGACAGGCGCTGAACACTGAAGCTTTCTTT
d_call: .; clone_size: few; j_call: TRBJ1-4; v_call: TRBV11-2; cdr3_aa: CASSLRSQINEKLFF; cdr3_nt: TGTGCCAGCAGCCTACGGTCACAGATTAATGAAAAACTGTTTTTT
d_call: TRBD2; clone_size: .; j_call: TRBJ2-7; v_call: TRBV6-2/TRBV6-3; cdr3_aa: CASSHGTSGPYEQYF; cdr3_nt: TGTGCCAGCAGTCACGGGACTAGCGGTCCCTACGAGCAGTACTTC
d_call: .; clone_size: .; j_call: TRBJ2-1; v_call: TRBV6-5; cdr3_aa: CASTKGQGVPYNEQFF; cdr3_nt: TGTGCCAGCACCAAAGGTCAAGGGGTCCCGTACAATGAGCAGTTCTTC
d_call: TRBD1; clone_size: few; j_call: TRBJ1-2; v_call: TRBV7-2; cdr3_aa: CASSFDRDRSSYGYTF; cdr3_nt: TGTGCCAGCAGCTTCGACCGGGACAGGTCGAGCTATGGCTACACCTTC
d_call: .; clone_size: few; j_call: TRBJ2-1; v_call: TRBV24-1; cdr3_aa: CATSAGQPYNEQFF; cdr3_nt: TGTGCCACCAGTGCGGGACAACCCTACAATGAGCAGTTCTTC
d_call: TRBD1; clone_size: .; j_call: TRBJ2-3; v_call: TRBV29-1; cdr3_aa: CSVRQGAADTQYF; cdr3_nt: TGCAGCGTTCGACAGGGGGCTGCAGATACGCAGTATTTT
d_call: TRBD2; clone_size: .; j_call: TRBJ2-1; v_call: TRBV20-1; cdr3_aa: CSARDGLANEQFF; cdr3_nt: TGCAGTGCTAGAGATGGACTAGCCAATGAGCAGTTCTTC
d_call: TRBD2; clone_size: few; j_call: TRBJ2-1; v_call: TRBV20-1; cdr3_aa: CSARDRREGLYNEQFF; cdr3_nt: TGCAGTGCTAGAGATCGGCGGGAGGGCCTCTACAATGAGCAGTTCTTC
d_call: TRBD1; clone_size: .; j_call: TRBJ1-6; v_call: TRBV28; cdr3_aa: CAIHQMDRVLPLHF; cdr3_nt: TGTGCCATCCACCAGATGGACAGGGTTCTACCCCTCCACTTT
d_call: .; clone_size: .; j_call: TRBJ2-7; v_call: TRBV11-2; cdr3_aa: CASSPASALLEQYF; cdr3_nt: TGTGCCAGCAGCCCTGCCAGTGCCCTACTCGAGCAGTACTTC
d_call: .; clone_size: few; j_call: TRBJ1-1; v_call: TRBV27; cdr3_aa: CASSLRALGTEAFF; cdr3_nt: TGTGCCAGCAGTTTACGGGCTCTGGGAACTGAAGCTTTCTTT
d_call: .; clone_size: .; j_call: TRBJ2-7; v_call: TRBV12-5; cdr3_aa: CASGLLRGPHNEQYF; cdr3_nt: TGTGCTAGCGGTTTGTTGCGGGGTCCTCACAATGAGCAGTACTTC
d_call: TRBD1; clone_size: .; j_call: TRBJ2-7; v_call: TRBV9; cdr3_aa: CASSPGTATRHEQYF; cdr3_nt: TGTGCCAGCAGCCCCGGGACAGCTACTCGGCACGAGCAGTACTTC
d_call: .; clone_size: once; j_call: TRBJ1-2; v_call: TRBV5-1; cdr3_aa: CASSLGFGTDGYTF; cdr3_nt: TGCGCCAGCAGCTTGGGATTCGGGACGGATGGCTACACCTTC
d_call: .; clone_size: few; j_call: TRBJ2-3; v_call: TRBV4-2; cdr3_aa: CASSQAGGADTQYF; cdr3_nt: TGTGCCAGCAGCCAAGCCGGGGGCGCAGATACGCAGTATTTT
d_call: .; clone_size: few; j_call: TRBJ1-1; v_call: TRBV7-8; cdr3_aa: CASSVTGHTEAFF; cdr3_nt: TGTGCCAGCAGCGTTACAGGGCACACTGAAGCTTTCTTT
d_call: .; clone_size: few; j_call: TRBJ1-2; v_call: TRBV3-1; cdr3_aa: CASSQVSGDYGYTF; cdr3_nt: TGTGCCAGCAGCCAAGTCTCGGGGGACTATGGCTACACCTTC
d_call: .; clone_size: few; j_call: TRBJ2-3; v_call: TRBV15; cdr3_aa: CATSAQGISDTQYF; cdr3_nt: TGTGCCACCAGCGCGCAAGGTATTTCAGATACGCAGTATTTT
d_call: .; clone_size: few; j_call: TRBJ2-1; v_call: TRBV29-1; cdr3_aa: CSVEGQGGGPYNEQFF; cdr3_nt: TGCAGCGTTGAAGGCCAGGGGGGGGGCCCCTACAATGAGCAGTTCTTC
d_call: TRBD1; clone_size: .; j_call: TRBJ1-6; v_call: TRBV5-5; cdr3_aa: CASSPPGQGFSPLHF; cdr3_nt: TGTGCCAGCAGCCCTCCGGGACAGGGGTTTTCACCCCTCCACTTT
d_call: TRBD1; clone_size: .; j_call: TRBJ1-4; v_call: TRBV7-6; cdr3_aa: CASSLGPGGYGKLFF; cdr3_nt: TGTGCCAGCAGCTTAGGGCCAGGGGGCTACGGAAAACTGTTTTTT
d_call: TRBD1; clone_size: .; j_call: TRBJ1-1; v_call: TRBV29-1; cdr3_aa: CSVERRGRTEAFF; cdr3_nt: TGCAGCGTTGAGCGCAGGGGGCGGACTGAAGCTTTCTTT
d_call: .; clone_size: .; j_call: TRBJ2-1; v_call: TRBV12-3/TRBV12-4; cdr3_aa: CASGLEANNEQFF; cdr3_nt: TGTGCCAGCGGTCTTGAGGCTAACAATGAGCAGTTTTTC
d_call: TRBD1; clone_size: .; j_call: TRBJ1-2; v_call: TRBV5-1; cdr3_aa: CASSLVPGQGNYGYTF; cdr3_nt: TGCGCCAGCAGCTTGGTCCCGGGACAGGGAAACTATGGCTACACCTTC
d_call: .; clone_size: many; j_call: TRBJ2-3; v_call: TRBV4-2; cdr3_aa: CASSQDGGTSTDTQYF; cdr3_nt: TGTGCCAGCAGCCAAGATGGCGGAACTAGCACAGATACGCAGTATTTT
d_call: TRBD1; clone_size: few; j_call: TRBJ2-5; v_call: TRBV7-9; cdr3_aa: CASSSYTGTALLRRYF; cdr3_nt: TGTGCCAGCAGCTCATACACCGGGACAGCGCTCCTACGAAGGTACTTC